This T cell receptor (beta chain) was documented in a study of beta chain features in type 1 diabetes. The CDR3 has 16 residues. Per the germline V gene, CDR1 is MNHEY and CDR2 is SVGAGI. V lost 3 bases, J lost 7 bases, and 9 bases stayed unmatched. Every isolated RNA sample was fully reverse transcribed, so sequencing captured expressed TCRB transcripts. Only in-frame clones appear in the TCRdb table, and some are missing; sequencing was by immunoSEQ multiplex PCR. Here the sample spans a few hundred thousand clones, over 7.5% being singletons. The V call is TRBV6-5, the J call TRBJ1-6, with 7 bases identical to TRBD1. The sample taken for sequencing was naive CD4+ T cells from blood. This TCR derives from a young woman in good health. In DNA, the CDR3 is TGTGCCAGCAGTTATCCGGACAGGCCGGGGAATTCACCCCTCCACTTT. This encodes CASSYPDRPGNSPLHF.